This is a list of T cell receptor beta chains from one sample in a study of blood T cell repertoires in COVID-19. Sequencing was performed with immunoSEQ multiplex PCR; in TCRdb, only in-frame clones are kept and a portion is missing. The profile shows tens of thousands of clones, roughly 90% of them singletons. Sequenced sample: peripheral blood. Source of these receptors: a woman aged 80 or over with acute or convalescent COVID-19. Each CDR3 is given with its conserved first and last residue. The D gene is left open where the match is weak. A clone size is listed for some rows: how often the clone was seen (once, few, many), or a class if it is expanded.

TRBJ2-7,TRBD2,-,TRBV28,CASRASGGNYEQYF,TGTGCCAGCAGAGCTAGCGGGGGGAACTACGAGCAGTACTTC
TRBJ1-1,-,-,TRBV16,CASSQRVRGRNTEAFF,TGTGCCAGCAGCCAGAGAGTAAGGGGAAGGAACACTGAAGCTTTCTTT
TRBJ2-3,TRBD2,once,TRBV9,CASSVRAGGSSTDTQYF,TGTGCCAGCAGCGTACGAGCGGGGGGGTCTAGCACAGATACGCAGTATTTT
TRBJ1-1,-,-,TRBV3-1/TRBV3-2,CASSQDPRINTEAFF,TGTGCCAGCAGCCAAGATCCGAGAATAAACACTGAAGCTTTCTTT
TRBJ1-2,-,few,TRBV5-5,CASTPAPGEVYGYTF,TGTGCCAGCACCCCAGCGCCCGGGGAAGTCTATGGCTACACCTTC
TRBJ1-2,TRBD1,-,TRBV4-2,CASSQGVGQGYGYTF,TGTGCCAGCAGCCAAGGGGTGGGACAGGGTTACGGCTACACCTTC
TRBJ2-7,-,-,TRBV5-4,CASSRDTHSSYEQYF,TGTGCCAGCAGCCGGGACACCCACAGTTCCTACGAGCAGTACTTC
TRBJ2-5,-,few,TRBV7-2,CASSRQVAQETQYF,TGTGCCAGCAGCCGGCAGGTGGCCCAAGAGACCCAGTACTTC
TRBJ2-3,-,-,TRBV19,CASSISRGTDTQYF,TGTGCCAGTAGTATCAGTCGGGGCACAGATACGCAGTATTTT
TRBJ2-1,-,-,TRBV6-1,CASSESFGVFF,TGTGCCAGCAGTGAATCGTTCGGTGTCTTCTTC
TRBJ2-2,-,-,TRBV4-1,CASSQEPRVAGELFF,TGCGCCAGCAGCCAAGAGCCCAGGGTTGCCGGGGAGCTGTTTTTT
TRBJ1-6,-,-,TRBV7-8,CASSRAIGRSNSPLHF,TGTGCCAGCAGCCGAGCGATAGGGAGGAGTAATTCACCCCTCCACTTT
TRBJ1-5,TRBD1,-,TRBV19,CASTSTGGNQPQHF,TGTGCCAGTACCTCGACAGGGGGCAATCAGCCCCAGCATTTT
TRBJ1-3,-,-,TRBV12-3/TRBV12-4,CASISRVGNTIYF,TGTGCCAGCATATCCAGGGTAGGAAACACCATATATTTT
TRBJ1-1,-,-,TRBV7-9,CASSLTGENTEAFF,TGTGCCAGCAGCTTAACCGGAGAGAACACTGAAGCTTTCTTT
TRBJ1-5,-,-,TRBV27,CASSPLGNQPQHF,TGTGCCAGCAGTCCGTTAGGCAATCAGCCCCAGCATTTT
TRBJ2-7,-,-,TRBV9,CASSPSVNFGTVHEQYF,TGTGCCAGCAGCCCTAGCGTAAATTTCGGAACTGTCCACGAGCAGTACTTC
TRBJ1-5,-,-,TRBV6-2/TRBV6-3,CASSDSGRDQPQHF,TGTGCCAGCAGCGACAGTGGTCGAGATCAGCCCCAGCATTTT
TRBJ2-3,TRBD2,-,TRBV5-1,CASSLGGGTSDTQYF,TGCGCCAGCAGCTTGGGCGGGGGGACTTCAGATACGCAGTATTTT
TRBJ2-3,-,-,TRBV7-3,CASSPGLQADTQYF,TGTGCCAGCAGTCCGGGACTCCAGGCAGATACGCAGTATTTT
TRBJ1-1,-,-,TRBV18,CASSPPGGDTEAFF,TGTGCCAGCTCACCACCGGGAGGGGACACTGAAGCTTTCTTT
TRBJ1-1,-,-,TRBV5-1,CASSFLQGNTEAFF,TGCGCCAGCAGCTTTTTACAGGGGAACACTGAAGCTTTCTTT
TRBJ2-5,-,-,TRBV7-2,CASSAFRGQETQYF,TGTGCCAGCAGCGCATTCCGGGGCCAAGAGACCCAGTACTTC
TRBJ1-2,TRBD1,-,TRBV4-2,CASSQDQQGPSYYGYTF,TGTGCCAGCAGCCAAGATCAACAGGGGCCCTCTTACTATGGCTACACCTTC
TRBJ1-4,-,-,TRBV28,CASSLGGRVVEKLFF,TGTGCCAGCAGTTTGGGGGGGCGGGTGGTTGAAAAACTGTTTTTT
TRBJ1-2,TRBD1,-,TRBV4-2,CASSQNQPGQGAGGYTF,TGTGCCAGCAGCCAAAATCAGCCGGGACAGGGGGCCGGGGGCTACACCTTC
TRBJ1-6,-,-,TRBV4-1,CASSQVPGERSPLHF,TGCGCCAGCAGCCAAGTACCAGGGGAGAGATCACCCCTCCACTTT
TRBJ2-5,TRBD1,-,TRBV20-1,CSASRFRTGLVTQYF,TGCAGTGCTAGTCGGTTCAGGACAGGGCTAGTGACCCAGTACTTC
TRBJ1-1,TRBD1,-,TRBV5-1,CASSGGQENTEAFF,TGCGCCAGCAGCGGGGGACAGGAAAACACTGAAGCTTTCTTT
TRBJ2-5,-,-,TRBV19,CASSPPQLQGPALRSFNF,TGTGCCAGTAGTCCACCCCAACTACAGGGTCCGGCGCTCCGGAGCTTCAACTTC
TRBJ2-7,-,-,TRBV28,CASSVIGQGRTYEQYF,TGTGCCAGCAGTGTAATCGGGCAGGGGCGAACCTACGAGCAGTACTTC
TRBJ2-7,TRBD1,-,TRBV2,CASSATRDRGPASYF,TGTGCCAGCAGCGCGACCCGGGACAGGGGGCCCGCGTCGTACTTC
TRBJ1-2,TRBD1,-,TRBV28,CASSPPSDRVFGYTF,TGTGCCAGCAGTCCCCCCAGCGACAGGGTATTCGGCTACACCTTC
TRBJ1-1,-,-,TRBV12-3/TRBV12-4,CASSWGGPEAFF,TGTGCCAGCAGTTGGGGCGGACCCGAAGCTTTCTTT
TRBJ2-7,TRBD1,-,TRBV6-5,CASRTGDHSNYEQYF,TGTGCCAGCAGGACAGGGGATCACAGTAACTACGAGCAGTACTTC
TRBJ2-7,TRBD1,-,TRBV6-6,CASRDRTGGTYEQYF,TGTGCCAGCCGGGACAGGACAGGGGGTACCTACGAGCAGTACTTC
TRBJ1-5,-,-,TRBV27,CASSTGPNQPQHF,TGTGCCAGCAGCACAGGGCCCAATCAGCCCCAGCATTTT
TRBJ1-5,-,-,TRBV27,CASSLSAGRFYQPQHF,TGTGCCAGCAGTTTATCGGCAGGAAGGTTCTATCAGCCCCAGCATTTT
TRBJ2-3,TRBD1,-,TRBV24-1,CATSDPGQGSWDTQYF,TGTGCCACCAGTGACCCGGGACAGGGGTCATGGGATACGCAGTATTTT
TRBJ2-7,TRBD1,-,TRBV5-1,CASSFRTGSSYEQYF,TGCGCCAGCAGCTTTAGGACAGGGTCATCCTACGAGCAGTACTTC
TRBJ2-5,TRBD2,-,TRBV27,CASSPRGSGRRETQYF,TGTGCCAGCAGCCCGAGGGGCAGCGGGAGAAGGGAGACCCAGTACTTC
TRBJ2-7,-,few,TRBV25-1,CASSESVVPYEQYF,TGTGCCAGCAGTGAATCGGTCGTACCATACGAGCAGTACTTC
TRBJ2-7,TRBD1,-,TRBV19,CASRYAHRGDRAYEQYF,TGTGCCAGTAGATACGCCCACCGTGGGGACAGGGCGTACGAGCAGTACTTC
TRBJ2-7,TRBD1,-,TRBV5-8,CASSHTGEGEQYF,TGTGCCAGCAGCCATACAGGGGAAGGCGAGCAGTACTTC
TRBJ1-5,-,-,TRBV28,CASSLFPGDNQPQHF,TGTGCCAGCAGTTTATTCCCAGGCGACAATCAGCCCCAGCATTTT
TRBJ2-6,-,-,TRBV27,CASSFIQGSGANVLTF,TGTGCCAGCAGTTTTATTCAGGGGTCTGGGGCCAACGTCCTGACTTTC
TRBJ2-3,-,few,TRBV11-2,CASSSLAEDTDTQYF,TGTGCCAGCAGCTCCTTAGCGGAGGACACAGATACGCAGTATTTT
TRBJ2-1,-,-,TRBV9,CASSVASGPLRERDNEQFF,TGTGCCAGCAGCGTAGCCTCTGGCCCGTTACGGGAGAGGGACAATGAGCAGTTCTTC
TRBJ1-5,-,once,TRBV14,CASSPGPQHF,TGTGCCAGCAGCCCCGGGCCCCAGCATTTT
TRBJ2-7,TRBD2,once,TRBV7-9,CASRGSGGSYEQYF,TGTGCCAGCAGGGGGTCGGGGGGCTCCTACGAGCAGTACTTC
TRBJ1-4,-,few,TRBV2,CASSLRGEKLFF,TGTGCCAGCAGTCTGCGGGGTGAAAAACTGTTTTTT